One sample yielded the 22 T cell receptor beta chains listed below, sequenced in a study of shared clonotypes between healthy human individuals. Clones were sequenced by immunoSEQ multiplex PCR, and TCRdb holds only the in-frame ones, with some missing. The table lists 2.3 million or so clones, over 85% of them singletons, with 0.39% in the top ten. The source material was naive CD4+ T cells from PBMCs. Subset of the sample: CD45RA+ positively selected. These receptors all stem from a man in his late teens or twenties in good health. Some clones in this sample may be carry-over from other donors' samples.

This chain links TRBV5-1 with TRBJ2-1; D gene unclear. This CDR3 has 15 residues. Per the germline V gene, CDR1 is SGHRS and CDR2 is YFSETQ. V was clipped by 3 bases and J by 0 bases, with 10 bases between them. CDR3 region: CASSWAESSYNEQFF. CDR3 nucleotide sequence: TGCGCCAGCAGCTGGGCGGAGAGCTCCTACAATGAGCAGTTCTTC.

The gene calls are TRBV5-4 and TRBJ2-1; 9 nucleotides align to TRBD2. The CDR3 has 17 amino acids. CDR1 is SGHNT and CDR2 is YYREEE in the germline V gene (reference sequence). V lost 2 bases and J lost 6; bases outside the gene matches: 12. DNA of the CDR3: TGTGCCAGCAGCTTAAGCAGCGGGAGGACCGGATTCAATGAGCAGTTCTTC. It specifies CASSLSSGRTGFNEQFF.

V is TRBV28 and J is TRBJ2-7; TRBD2 matches at 8 bases. The CDR3 has 14 amino acids. The ends lost 6 bases at V and 6 bases at J; junction bases unmatched: 10. The germline V gene encodes CDR1 MDHEN and CDR2 SYDVKM. This CDR3 is CASSPGTRPLEQYF. The CDR3 DNA reads TGTGCCAGCAGCCCGGGGACTAGACCTCTCGAGCAGTACTTC.

The CDR3 protein is CASIGAGGGVEQFF. The CDR3 region has the DNA TGTGCCAGCATCGGAGCGGGAGGTGGGGTCGAGCAGTTCTTC. The rearrangement joins TRBV6-5 to TRBJ2-1, with 9 bases fitting TRBD2. From germline, CDR1 is MNHEY and CDR2 SVGAGI. The J segment lost 10 bases and the V segment lost 7 bases, leaving 11 bases of the junction unmatched. This CDR3 contains 14 residues.

The rearrangement uses TRBV12-5 and TRBJ1-5; D is unclear. The CDR3 loop spans 12 amino acids. Deletions cut 1 base from V and 10 bases from J, with 8 bases between. The germline CDR1 and CDR2 sequences are LGHNT and FRNRAP. CDR3 residues: CASGLGVGPQHF. CDR3 DNA sequence: TGTGCTAGTGGTTTGGGTGTGGGTCCCCAGCATTTT.

The chain recombines TRBV5-3 with TRBJ2-7, with D possibly being TRBD2 (5 bases). TRBV5-3 is an open reading frame, and its role is uncertain. The V and J ends lost 4 bases and 4 bases respectively, with 12 bases between them. This CDR3 is built from 13 residues. The CDR3 nucleotides are TGTGCCAGAAGCCAGGACTTTAGGTACGAGCAGTACTTC. It yields the protein CARSQDFRYEQYF.

V gene TRBV29-1 combines with J gene TRBJ2-1, with 15 nucleotides matching TRBD2. Per germline, CDR1 SQVTM and CDR2 ANQGSEA. Unmatched junction bases numbered 8, after V lost 7 bases and J lost 1 base. The CDR3 has 17 residues. CDR3 in amino acids: CSGWGLAGGESYNEQFF. CDR3 in DNA: TGCAGCGGTTGGGGACTAGCGGGAGGTGAGTCCTACAATGAGCAGTTCTTC.

This clone was seen just once. This rearrangement joins TRBV28 to TRBJ2-7; D may match TRBD1 or TRBD2 (5 bases each). This CDR3 region has 14 residues. Per the germline V gene, CDR1 is MDHEN and CDR2 is SYDVKM. With 3 bases removed from V and 7 bases from J, the gap between germline ends came to 16 bases. As DNA, the CDR3 is TGTGCCAGCAGTTTCCCGGGACGCGTCCGGGAGCAGTACTTC. Amino acid sequence: CASSFPGRVREQYF.

V gene TRBV27 combines with J gene TRBJ1-2, with 7 bases fitting TRBD1. V lost 6 bases, J lost 4 bases, and 14 bases stayed unmatched. Germline V gene lookup returns CDR1 MNHEY and CDR2 SMNVEV (reference sequence). The CDR3 totals 16 residues. This CDR3 is CASSPRTSGQTYGYTF. CDR3 in DNA: TGTGCCAGCAGCCCGAGGACGTCGGGACAGACCTATGGCTACACCTTC.

V and J are TRBV6-5 and TRBJ2-7, with TRBD1 matching over 8 bases. This CDR3 spans 13 amino acids. CDR1 MNHEY and CDR2 SVGAGI come from the germline V gene. The V gene end was trimmed by 7 bases and the J gene end by 7 bases; junction bases not matched to a gene: 9. This chain's CDR3 is CASNRDRFGEQYF. CDR3 nucleotide sequence: TGTGCCAGCAACAGGGACAGGTTTGGGGAGCAGTACTTC.

The chain uses TRBV5-1 and TRBJ2-3, with 10 bases lining up with TRBD2. The V segment lost 1 base and the J segment 6 bases; nucleotides outside the gene matches: 2. Germline loops: CDR1 SGHRS, CDR2 YFSETQ. This CDR3 comprises 14 residues. As DNA, the CDR3 is TGCGCCAGCAGCTTGACTAGCGGGATGGATACGCAGTATTTT. Its protein is CASSLTSGMDTQYF. Full variable domain (missing parts from reference TRBV5-1 and TRBJ2-3): KAGVTQTPRYLIKTRGQQVTLSCSPISGHRSVSWYQQTPGQGLQFLFEYFSETQRNKGNFPGRFSGRQFSNSRSEMNVSTLELGDSALYLCASSLTSGMDTQYFGPGTRLTVL.

The rearrangement links TRBV30 to TRBJ1-1, with D possibly being TRBD1 (5 bases). The CDR3 is 14 residues long. CDR1 is GTSNPN, CDR2 SVGIG, per germline (reference sequence). The V and J ends lost 0 bases and 5 bases respectively, with 13 bases between them. The CDR3 sequence: CAWSVLGAWTEAFF. CDR3 DNA sequence: TGTGCCTGGAGTGTTTTAGGGGCTTGGACTGAAGCTTTCTTT.

The V and J genes are TRBV7-9 and TRBJ1-2, with D unclear. Germline CDR1 and CDR2: SEHNR and FQNEAQ (reference sequence). Trimming shortened V by 4 bases and J by 0 bases, and 12 bases separated the two germline ends. This CDR3 is built from 15 residues. CDR3 sequence: CASSSSRAANYGYTF. The CDR3, as DNA: TGTGCCAGCAGCTCCTCACGTGCCGCTAACTATGGCTACACCTTC.

The gene calls are TRBV7-2 and TRBJ2-7; D remains ambiguous. Germline lookup yields CDR1 SGHTA and CDR2 FQGNSA. V was cut by 5 bases and J by 3 bases, with 14 bases left in between. This CDR3 is 14 amino acids long. CDR3 nucleotides: TGTGCCAGCAGCGGATCGGTCTTGATCTACGAGCAGTACTTC. Translated, it gives CASSGSVLIYEQYF. The whole variable domain, filled in from reference TRBV7-2 and TRBJ2-7, reads GAGVSQSPSNKVTEKGKDVELRCDPISGHTALYWYRQSLGQGLEFLIYFQGNSAPDKSGLPSDRFSAERTGGSVSTLTIQRTQQEDSAVYLCASSGSVLIYEQYFGPGTRLTVT.

J is TRBJ2-7 and V is TRBV10-3, with 8 bases aligning to TRBD1. V was pared by 4 bases and J by 6 bases, with 11 bases of the junction left unmatched. Per germline, CDR1 ENHRY and CDR2 SYGVKD. CDR3 length equals 15 residues. The CDR3 coding sequence is TGTGCCATCAGTGCAAGGGGACAGGACCTCACCGAGCAGTACTTC. Its protein is CAISARGQDLTEQYF.

The chain is built from TRBV30 and TRBJ2-1; a weak D match, TRBD2 (5 bases). The germline V gene encodes CDR1 GTSNPN and CDR2 SVGIG (reference sequence). V lost 8 bases, J lost 0 bases, and 14 bases lay in between. The CDR3 is 14 residues long. The CDR3 sequence is CAGMRAPSYNEQFF. DNA for the CDR3: TGTGCCGGGATGCGGGCGCCCTCCTACAATGAGCAGTTCTTC. Full variable domain (rest looked up from reference TRBV30 and TRBJ2-1): SQTIHQWPATLVQPVGSPLSLECTVEGTSNPNLYWYRQAAGRGLQLLFYSVGIGQISSEVPQNLSASRPQDRQFILSSKKLLLSDSGFYLCAGMRAPSYNEQFFGPGTRLTVL.

DNA for the CDR3: TGTGCCAGCAGCTTAGTGCTCCTGGGGCAAAACATTCAGTACTTC. Its protein product is CASSLVLLGQNIQYF. The chain joins TRBV7-9 to TRBJ2-4; a possible D gene is TRBD1 (5 bases). Per germline, CDR1 SEHNR and CDR2 FQNEAQ (reference sequence). Trimming removed 1 base from V and 5 bases from J, with 12 bases in between. CDR3 length: 15 amino acids.

V and J are TRBV7-9 and TRBJ1-4, with TRBD1 as a possible D gene (5 bases). V gave up 4 bases and J gave up 2 bases, with 20 bases separating them. Germline V CDR1 and CDR2: SEHNR, FQNEAQ (reference sequence). The length of the CDR3 is 18 residues. This CDR3 is CASSSQDFQGMTNEKLFF. CDR3 coding DNA: TGTGCCAGCAGCTCCCAAGATTTTCAGGGCATGACTAATGAAAAACTGTTTTTT.

The chain combines TRBV27 with TRBJ2-7; 7 bases match TRBD2. Germline CDR1 is MNHEY and CDR2 is SMNVEV (reference sequence). The CDR3 totals 19 residues. V lost 6 bases to trimming and J lost 3 bases; unmatched junction nucleotides: 23. The DNA of the CDR3 is TGTGCCAGCAGGCCCTTTGGGGGGTCCCGGAGCGGGAATTTCTACGAGCAGTACTTC. It is translated as CASRPFGGSRSGNFYEQYF.

The chain carries TRBV7-2 and TRBJ2-1; 10 bases agree with TRBD2. V was pared by 5 bases and J by 6 bases, with 7 bases of the junction left unmatched. The germline CDR1 and CDR2 sequences are SGHTA and FQGNSA. The CDR3 totals 15 residues. The CDR3 DNA reads as TGTGCCAGCAGCCCGAGCGGGAGGGCCGGCAATGAGCAGTTCTTC. Translated: CASSPSGRAGNEQFF.

The chain is built from TRBV6-4 and TRBJ2-2; D not resolved. V lost 4 bases to trimming and J lost 6 bases, with 9 bases between them. The CDR3 has 13 residues. The germline gives CDR1 MRHNA, CDR2 SNTAGT. CDR3 sequence reads: CASSGKAPGELFF. DNA of the CDR3: TGTGCCAGCAGTGGAAAGGCGCCCGGGGAGCTGTTTTTT.

V usage is TRBV10-3 and J usage is TRBJ2-7; 7 nucleotides agree with TRBD1. Losses at the gene ends were 4 bases for V and 1 base for J; bases not matched to a gene: 1. CDR3 length equals 13 residues. Germline CDR1 is ENHRY and CDR2 is SYGVKD. CDR3 loop: CAISAGQSYEQYF. CDR3 coding DNA: TGTGCCATCAGTGCGGGACAGTCCTACGAGCAGTACTTC.